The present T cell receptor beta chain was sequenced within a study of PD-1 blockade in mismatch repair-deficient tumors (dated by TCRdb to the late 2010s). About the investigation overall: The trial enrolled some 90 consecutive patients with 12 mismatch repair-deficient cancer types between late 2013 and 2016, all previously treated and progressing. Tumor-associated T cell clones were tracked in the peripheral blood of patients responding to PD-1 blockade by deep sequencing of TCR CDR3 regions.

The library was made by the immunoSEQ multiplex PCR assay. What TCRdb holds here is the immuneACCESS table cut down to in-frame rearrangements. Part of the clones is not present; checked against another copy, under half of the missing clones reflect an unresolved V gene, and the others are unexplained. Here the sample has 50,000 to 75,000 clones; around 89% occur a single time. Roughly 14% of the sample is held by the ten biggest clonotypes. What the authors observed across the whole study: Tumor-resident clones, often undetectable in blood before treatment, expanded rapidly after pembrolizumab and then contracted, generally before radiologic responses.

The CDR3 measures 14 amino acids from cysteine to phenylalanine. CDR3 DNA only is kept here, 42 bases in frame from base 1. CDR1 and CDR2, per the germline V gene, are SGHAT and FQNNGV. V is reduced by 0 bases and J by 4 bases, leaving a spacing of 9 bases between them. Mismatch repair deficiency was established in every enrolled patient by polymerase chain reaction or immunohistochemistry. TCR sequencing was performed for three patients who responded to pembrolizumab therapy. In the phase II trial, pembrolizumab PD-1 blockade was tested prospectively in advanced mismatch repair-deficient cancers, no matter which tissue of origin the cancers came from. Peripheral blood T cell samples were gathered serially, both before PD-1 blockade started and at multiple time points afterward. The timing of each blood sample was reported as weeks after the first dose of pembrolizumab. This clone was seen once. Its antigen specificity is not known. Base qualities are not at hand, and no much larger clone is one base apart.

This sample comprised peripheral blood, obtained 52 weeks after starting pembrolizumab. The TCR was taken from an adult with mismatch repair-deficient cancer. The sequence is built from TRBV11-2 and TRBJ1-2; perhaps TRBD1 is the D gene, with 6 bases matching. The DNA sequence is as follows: TGTGCCAGCAGCTTAGAAGGGGGAGGCTATGGCTACACCTTC. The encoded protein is CASSLEGGGYGYTF.